This T cell receptor beta chain was observed in a study of blood T cell repertoires in COVID-19. Study details: Sources were T cells, B-cell-depleted T cells, or PBMCs; the material itself was cDNA or gDNA.

The V end lost 4 bases, the J end lost 10 bases, and 13 bases lay between the germline ends. CDR1 ENHRY and CDR2 SYGVKD come from the germline V gene. The CDR3 contains 13 residues. Under the authors' procedure: Estimation of nucleated cell counts relied on the amplification of reference gene primers. Sequencing used immunoSEQ multiplex PCR; TCRdb keeps in-frame clones, though not all of them. For V, J and clone size, that table is used; D and trimming come from the DNA. The table records 100,000 to 130,000 clones, roughly 90% of them present only once. The chain uses TRBV10-3 and TRBJ1-4, with D unresolved. The sequenced sample was peripheral blood. This clonotype was obtained from a man aged 35-49 years with active or convalescent COVID-19. The CDR3 protein is CAISADHTAKLFF. As DNA, the CDR3 is TGTGCCATCAGTGCGGATCATACAGCAAAACTGTTTTTT.